Following are 11 T cell receptor beta chains from one sample sequenced in a study of spatial heterogeneity in lung cancer. Whole-study findings and limits: The study found that expanded intratumoral alpha and beta TCR counts tracked tumor mutation counts.

Their cognate antigens are unknown. The time point denotes: sample taken at primary tumor resection. TCRdb re-called the 5' RACE reads with MiXCR, one entry per CDR3 protein. The sample consists of about 30,000 distinct CDR3 sequences, 7% to 7.5% of them appearing once. Specimen: lung tumor tissue, collected at surgery. The receptor set was obtained from a male donor with early-stage non-small cell lung cancer.

This clonotype has at least ten counts. V and J are TRBV7-6 and TRBJ2-1, with 7 bases lining up with TRBD1. This CDR3 spans 16 amino acids. V lost 3 bases, J lost 5 bases, and 10 bases stayed unmatched. Germline V gene sequence: CDR1 SGHVS, CDR2 FNYEAQ. CDR3 coding DNA: TGTGCCAGCAGCTTTGTAATCGGGACAGTTCACAATGAGCAGTTCTTC. Translation: CASSFVIGTVHNEQFF. Supplemented by reference TRBV7-6 and TRBJ2-1, the full variable domain reads GAGVSQSPRYKVTKRGQDVALRCDPISGHVSLYWYRQALGQGPEFLTYFNYEAQQDKSGLPNDRFSAERPEGSISTLTIQRTEQRDSAMYRCASSFVIGTVHNEQFFGPGTRLTVL.

At least ten counts were recorded for this clonotype. The chain recombines TRBV10-3 with TRBJ1-2, with a weak D call TRBD1 (6 bases). This CDR3 contains 11 residues. Trimming shortened V by 11 bases and J by 5 bases, and 12 bases separated the two germline ends. Germline assignment: CDR1 ENHRY and CDR2 SYGVKD. The CDR3 here is CAPDRPYGYTF. The CDR3 nucleotides read TGTGCCCCCGACAGGCCGTATGGCTACACCTTC.

V usage is TRBV7-9 and J usage is TRBJ1-1; tentatively, D is TRBD1 (6 bases). The CDR3 length is 14 residues. Trimming took 5 bases from V and 6 from J, leaving 16 bases between them. Germline CDR1 reads SEHNR; CDR2 reads FQNEAQ (reference sequence). The CDR3 loop is CASSKTGIEAEAFF. CDR3 coding DNA: TGTGCCAGCAGCAAAACAGGGATAGAGGCTGAAGCTTTCTTT.

This clonotype was observed many times. This chain connects TRBV20-1 to TRBJ1-4; the D gene is possibly TRBD1 (5 bases). This CDR3 spans 11 amino acids. V was trimmed by 6 bases and J by 5 bases, leaving 7 bases between them. The germline V gene has CDR1 DFQATT and CDR2 SNEGSKA (reference sequence). Here the CDR3 reads CSAAGNEKLFF. In nucleotides, the CDR3 is TGCAGTGCCGCAGGGAATGAAAAACTGTTTTTT.

This clonotype was recorded at least ten times. The chain carries TRBV4-1 and TRBJ2-1; the match to TRBD1 covers 11 bases. This CDR3 comprises 16 residues. CDR1 is MGHRA and CDR2 is YSYEKL in the germline V gene. V shed 7 bases, J shed 4 bases, and the junction held 9 bases outside the gene matches. This CDR3 is CASTSTGDRGYNEQFF. For the CDR3, the DNA is TGCGCCAGCACCAGCACAGGGGACAGGGGGTACAATGAGCAGTTCTTC.

This clonotype was seen ten or more times. The chain combines TRBV6-2 or TRBV6-3 with TRBJ2-7; 10 bases fit TRBD1. V was clipped by 5 bases and J by 3 bases; unmatched bases: 4. The length of the CDR3 is 14 residues. In germline, CDR1 is MNHEY, CDR2 SVGEGT. This CDR3 reads CASSADRGDYEQYF. In nucleotides, the CDR3 is TGTGCCAGCAGTGCGGACAGGGGGGACTACGAGCAGTACTTC.

This clonotype has only a few counts. The chain joins TRBV9 to TRBJ1-1; 8 bases line up with TRBD1. V trimming: 3 bases; J trimming: 0 bases; junction bases outside the gene matches: 10. The CDR3 extends over 17 amino acids. Germline CDR1 and CDR2: SGDLS and YYNGEE. Here the CDR3 reads CASSGTGTGVLNTEAFF. As DNA, the CDR3 is TGTGCCAGCAGCGGAACCGGGACAGGTGTGTTGAACACTGAAGCTTTCTTT.

This clonotype was observed many times. The chain employs TRBV28 and TRBJ1-5; no clear D gene. This CDR3 has 16 residues. Germline loops: CDR1 MDHEN, CDR2 SYDVKM. V gave up 6 bases and J gave up 3 bases, with 18 bases separating them. The CDR3 here is CASSLFSSGFNQPQHF. The CDR3, as DNA: TGTGCCAGCAGCCTATTTTCGTCAGGCTTCAATCAGCCCCAGCATTTT. The entire variable domain, with the rest obtained from reference TRBV28 and TRBJ1-5, is as follows: DVKVTQSSRYLVKRTGEKVFLECVQDMDHENMFWYRQDPGLGLRLIYFSYDVKMKEKGDIPEGYSVSREKKERFSLILESASTNQTSMYLCASSLFSSGFNQPQHFGDGTRLSIL.

This rearrangement joins TRBV24-1 to TRBJ2-2; 8 positions agree with TRBD1. CDR3 length: 16 residues. V was clipped by 3 bases and J by 3 bases; unmatched bases: 5. Germline CDR1 is KGHDR and CDR2 is SFDVKD. The DNA for the CDR3 is TGTGCCACCAGTGATAAAGGACAGGGCGACACCGGGGAGCTGTTTTTT. Its translation is CATSDKGQGDTGELFF.

This clonotype was counted at least ten times. The chain joins TRBV20-1 to TRBJ2-3; D may correspond to TRBD1 or TRBD2 (5 bases each). Germline-derived CDR1 and CDR2 are DFQATT and SNEGSKA (reference sequence). Trimming removed 5 bases from V and 0 bases from J, with 18 bases in between. CDR3 length: 16 residues. The CDR3 spells CSAPAGTVISTDTQYF. The DNA for the CDR3 is TGCAGTGCTCCGGCCGGGACGGTGATCAGCACAGATACGCAGTATTTT.

In this sample, this clonotype turned up many times. The V call is TRBV28, the J call TRBJ1-4; 8 bases agree with TRBD1. Germline CDR1 reads MDHEN; CDR2 reads SYDVKM. V dropped 5 bases and J dropped 10; count of bases not matched to a gene: 9. The CDR3 totals 14 residues. The CDR3 is CASSKDRAERKLFF. CDR3 bases: TGTGCCAGCAGTAAGGACAGGGCCGAAAGAAAACTGTTTTTT.